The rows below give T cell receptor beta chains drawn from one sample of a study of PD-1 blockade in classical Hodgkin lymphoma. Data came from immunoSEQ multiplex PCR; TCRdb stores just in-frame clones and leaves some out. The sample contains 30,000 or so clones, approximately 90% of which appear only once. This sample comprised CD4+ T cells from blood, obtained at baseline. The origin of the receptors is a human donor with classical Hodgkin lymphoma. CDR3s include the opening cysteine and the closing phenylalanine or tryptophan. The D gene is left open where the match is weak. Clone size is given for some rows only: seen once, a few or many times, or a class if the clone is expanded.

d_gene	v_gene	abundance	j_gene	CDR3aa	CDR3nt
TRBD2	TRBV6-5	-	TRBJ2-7	CASSYRGTRDHEQYF	TGTGCCAGCAGTTACCGCGGGACTAGGGACCACGAGCAGTACTTC
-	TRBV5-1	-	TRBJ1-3	CASSPSSSGNTIYF	TGCGCCAGCAGCCCATCCAGCTCTGGAAACACCATATATTTT
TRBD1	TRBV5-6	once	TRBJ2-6	CASSVAGTGASGANVLTF	TGTGCCAGCAGCGTCGCCGGGACAGGGGCTTCTGGGGCCAACGTCCTGACTTTC
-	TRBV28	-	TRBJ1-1	CASYLNYLVTDEAFF	TGTGCCAGCTACCTGAACTACCTGGTAACAGATGAAGCTTTCTTT
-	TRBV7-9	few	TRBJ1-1	CASSLDRYTEAFF	TGTGCCAGCAGTTTGGATAGGTACACTGAAGCTTTCTTT
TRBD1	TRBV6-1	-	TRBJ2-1	CASSGLGTVFHNEQFF	TGTGCCAGCAGTGGGCTCGGGACAGTGTTCCACAATGAGCAGTTCTTC
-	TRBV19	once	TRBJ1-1	CASSMGAVGEAFF	TGTGCCAGTAGTATGGGTGCGGTCGGTGAAGCTTTCTTT
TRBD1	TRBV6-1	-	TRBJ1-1	CASRQDRGWGEAFF	TGTGCCAGCAGACAGGACAGGGGGTGGGGGGAAGCTTTCTTT
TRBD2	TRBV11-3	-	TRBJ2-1	CASSLGTSNEQFF	TGTGCCAGCAGCTTAGGGACTAGCAATGAGCAGTTCTTC
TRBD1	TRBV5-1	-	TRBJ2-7	CASSFGTGGYEQYF	TGCGCCAGCAGCTTTGGGACAGGGGGCTACGAGCAGTACTTC
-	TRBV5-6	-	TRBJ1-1	CASSLGRTEAFF	TGTGCCAGCAGCTTGGGAAGGACTGAAGCTTTCTTT
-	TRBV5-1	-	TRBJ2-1	CASSLGGEIGIYEQFF	TGCGCCAGCAGCTTGGGAGGTGAGATAGGTATTTATGAGCAGTTCTTC
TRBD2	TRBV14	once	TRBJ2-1	CASSLLAGGGLAFF	TGTGCCAGCAGCCTATTAGCGGGAGGTGGTCTAGCGTTCTTC
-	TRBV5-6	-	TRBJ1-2	CASSLGRGYGYTF	TGTGCCAGCAGCTTGGGTAGGGGTTATGGCTACACCTTC
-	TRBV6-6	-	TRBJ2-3	CASSYSVRSLSDTQYF	TGTGCCAGCAGTTACTCGGTTCGGTCCCTATCGGATACGCAGTATTTT
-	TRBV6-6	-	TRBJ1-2	CASMGDFYGYTF	TGTGCCAGCATGGGGGACTTCTATGGCTACACCTTC
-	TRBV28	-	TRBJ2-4	CASSLLGPTANIQYF	TGTGCCAGCAGTTTATTGGGACCGACGGCGAACATTCAGTACTTC
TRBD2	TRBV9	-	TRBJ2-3	CASSTYGTSGPDTQYF	TGTGCCAGCAGCACATACGGGACTAGCGGTCCAGATACGCAGTATTTT
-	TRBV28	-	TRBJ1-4	CATSTRGGREKLFF	TGTGCCACCTCCACCCGGGGGGGCAGGGAAAAACTGTTTTTT
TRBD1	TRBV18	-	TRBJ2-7	CASSPFLGQGGTYEQYF	TGTGCCAGCTCACCCTTCCTGGGACAGGGGGGGACCTACGAGCAGTACTTC
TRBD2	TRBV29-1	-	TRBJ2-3	CSVSGRVSDTQYF	TGCAGCGTTAGCGGGAGGGTGTCAGATACGCAGTATTTT
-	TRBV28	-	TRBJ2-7	CASSLAVGEQYF	TGTGCCAGCAGTTTGGCCGTCGGAGAGCAGTACTTC
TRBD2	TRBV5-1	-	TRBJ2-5	CASSIKLAGIQETQYF	TGCGCCAGCAGCATTAAACTAGCGGGGATACAAGAGACCCAGTACTTC
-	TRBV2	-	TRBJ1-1	CASSGRGSSDKAFF	TGTGCCAGCAGTGGCAGGGGAAGTTCTGACAAAGCTTTCTTT
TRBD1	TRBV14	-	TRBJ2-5	CASSHSGGSETQYF	TGTGCCAGCAGCCATTCAGGGGGCTCCGAGACCCAGTACTTC
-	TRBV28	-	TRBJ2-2	CASSLNSVHTGELFF	TGTGCCAGCAGTTTGAATAGCGTCCACACCGGGGAGCTGTTTTTT
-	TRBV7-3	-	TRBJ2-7	CASSLNGGGPYEQYF	TGTGCCAGCAGCTTAAATGGGGGGGGCCCCTACGAGCAGTACTTC
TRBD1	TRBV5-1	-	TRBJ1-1	CASSVLIVGTGNTEAFF	TGCGCCAGCAGCGTGCTCATCGTCGGGACAGGGAACACTGAAGCTTTCTTT
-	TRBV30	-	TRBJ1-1	CAWSVPRPPDRRNTEAFF	TGTGCCTGGAGTGTTCCCAGACCACCCGACAGGAGGAACACTGAAGCTTTCTTT
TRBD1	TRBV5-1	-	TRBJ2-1	CASSLGDRENNEQFF	TGCGCCAGCAGCTTGGGAGACAGGGAGAACAATGAGCAGTTCTTC
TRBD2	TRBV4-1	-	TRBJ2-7	CASSQGAFGRALNEQYF	TGCGCCAGCAGCCAGGGGGCCTTCGGGAGGGCCTTAAACGAGCAGTACTTC
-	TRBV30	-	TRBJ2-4	CAWSGLKFWDRVLDKRKNIQYF	TGTGCCTGGTCTGGACTGAAATTTTGGGATAGGGTCTTAGATAAGAGGAAAAACATTCAGTACTTC
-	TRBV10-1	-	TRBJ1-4	CASSDGREWEKLFF	TGCGCCAGCAGTGATGGTAGGGAATGGGAAAAACTGTTTTTT
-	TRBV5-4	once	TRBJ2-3	CASSLGWGPTDTQYF	TGTGCCAGCAGCTTGGGCTGGGGACCCACAGATACGCAGTATTTT
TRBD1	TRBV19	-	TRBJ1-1	CASSILPGQGNTEAFF	TGTGCCAGTAGTATATTACCGGGACAGGGGAACACTGAAGCTTTCTTT
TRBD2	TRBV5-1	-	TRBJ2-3	CASSLVTSGRAGEVDTQYF	TGCGCCAGCAGCTTGGTGACTAGCGGGAGGGCCGGGGAGGTAGATACGCAGTATTTT
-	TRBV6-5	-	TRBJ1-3	CASSYSGGGSGNTIYF	TGTGCCAGCAGTTACTCGGGTGGGGGCTCTGGAAACACCATATATTTT
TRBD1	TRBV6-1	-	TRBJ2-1	CASSVATGGSYNEQFF	TGTGCCAGCAGTGTGGCGACAGGGGGCTCCTACAATGAGCAGTTCTTC
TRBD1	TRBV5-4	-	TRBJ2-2	CASSPSMLQGANGELFF	TGTGCCAGCAGCCCCTCGATGCTACAGGGGGCTAACGGGGAGCTGTTTTTT
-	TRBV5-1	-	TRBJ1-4	CASSLAQDPTNEKLFF	TGCGCCAGCAGCTTGGCCCAGGACCCAACTAATGAAAAACTGTTTTTT
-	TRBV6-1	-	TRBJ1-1	CASSDGGAKTEAFF	TGTGCCAGCAGTGATGGTGGGGCGAAGACTGAAGCTTTCTTT
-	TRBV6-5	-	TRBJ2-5	CASSPSWGNQETQYF	TGTGCCAGCAGCCCATCATGGGGGAATCAAGAGACCCAGTACTTC
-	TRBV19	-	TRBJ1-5	CASSINPFGSDGWYQPQHF	TGTGCCAGTAGTATAAACCCCTTTGGCAGCGACGGTTGGTATCAGCCCCAGCATTTT
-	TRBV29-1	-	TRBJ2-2	CSVEPSNTGELFF	TGCAGCGTTGAACCCTCGAACACCGGGGAGCTGTTTTTT
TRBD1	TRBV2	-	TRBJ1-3	CASSVAGGSGNTIYF	TGTGCCAGCAGTGTTGCAGGGGGCTCTGGAAACACCATATATTTT
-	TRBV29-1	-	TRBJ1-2	CSVARGVSEYGYTF	TGCAGCGTTGCTAGAGGGGTTTCGGAGTATGGCTACACCTTC
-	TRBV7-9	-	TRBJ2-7	CATEHDYEQYF	TGTGCCACCGAACACGATTACGAGCAGTACTTC
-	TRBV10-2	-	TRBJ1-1	CASSDTIWAPSGHTEAFF	TGCGCCAGCAGTGATACCATTTGGGCGCCCTCGGGCCACACTGAAGCTTTCTTT
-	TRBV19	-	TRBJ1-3	CASSPDGTSGNTIYF	TGTGCCAGTAGTCCCGACGGGACATCTGGAAACACCATATATTTT
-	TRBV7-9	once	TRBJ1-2	CASSPGSLYTF	TGTGCCAGCAGCCCCGGTAGTCTCTACACCTTC
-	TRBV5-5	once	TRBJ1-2	CASSLFLRVGANYGYTF	TGTGCCAGCAGCCTTTTCCTTAGGGTAGGGGCGAACTATGGCTACACCTTC
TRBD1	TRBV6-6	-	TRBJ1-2	CASNDWDRDGYTF	TGTGCCAGCAACGATTGGGACAGGGATGGCTACACCTTC
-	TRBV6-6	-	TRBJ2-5	CASSYGEPQETQYF	TGTGCCAGCAGTTATGGTGAGCCCCAAGAGACCCAGTACTTC
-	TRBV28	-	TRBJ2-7	CASSYTGPYEQYF	TGTGCCAGCAGTTATACGGGGCCCTACGAGCAGTACTTC
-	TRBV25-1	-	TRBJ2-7	CASSDRRNTVLPYEQYF	TGTGCCAGCAGTGATCGGAGGAACACGGTACTTCCCTACGAGCAGTACTTC
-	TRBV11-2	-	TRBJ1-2	CASSLAQGRDGYTF	TGTGCCAGCAGCTTAGCCCAGGGTCGGGATGGCTACACCTTC
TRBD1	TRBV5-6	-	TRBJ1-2	CASSQGQGLYGYTF	TGTGCCAGCAGCCAGGGACAGGGACTTTATGGCTACACCTTC
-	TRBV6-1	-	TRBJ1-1	CASSGREGTEAFF	TGTGCCAGCAGTGGGAGGGAGGGGACTGAAGCTTTCTTT
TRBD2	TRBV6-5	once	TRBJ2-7	CASSYLGLAANEQYF	TGTGCCAGCAGTTACTTGGGACTAGCGGCTAACGAGCAGTACTTC
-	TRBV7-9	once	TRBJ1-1	CASSLVGLAFF	TGTGCCAGCAGCTTAGTAGGCCTTGCTTTCTTT